This T cell receptor (beta chain) derives from a study of T cells after yellow fever vaccination. Study summary: Those fractions that held only low numbers of cells were prepared using the SMART-Seq v4 Ultra Low Input RNA kit.

TCRdb re-derived calls from the 5' RACE reads in MiXCR, one entry per CDR3 protein. The sample shows some 420,000 distinct CDR3 sequences, approximately 19% of them seen only once. This receptor was obtained from a man between 18 and 29 years old who received the YFV17D yellow fever vaccine. The sample in question was PBMCs, obtained before the yellow fever booster vaccination.

The CDR3 sequence is CASSEGRGSGEQYF. CDR3 DNA: TGTGCCAGCAGCGAGGGACGGGGGTCGGGCGAGCAGTACTTC. The chain recombines TRBV7-6 with TRBJ2-7; possibly TRBD2 for D (6 bases). The V end was cut by 5 bases, the J end by 6 bases, with 17 bases between. The CDR3 is made up of 14 amino acids. The germline gives CDR1 SGHVS, CDR2 FNYEAQ.